The sequence of this T cell receptor (beta chain) was determined in a study of radiotherapy plus CTLA-4 blockade in lung cancer. On this clone itself: What it binds is not known.

Unmatched junction bases numbered 5, after V lost 2 bases and J lost 4 bases. Germline loops: CDR1 SGHRS, CDR2 YFSETQ. The CDR3 is 16 amino acids. Study-wide findings and caveats: Per reports, early blood T cell clone dynamics, plus interferon-beta, forecast response most strongly.

Measured with immunoSEQ multiplex PCR; TCRdb has only the in-frame clones, and not every one. The sample contains roughly 53,000 clones, 70% to 90% of which appear only once. The TCR sequence derives from a human donor with non-small cell lung cancer whose response to radiotherapy plus ipilimumab could not be evaluated. Sequencing was performed on peripheral blood, taken from a patient treated with radiotherapy plus ipilimumab. The V call is TRBV5-1, the J call TRBJ2-5; 13 bases line up with TRBD2. The CDR3 bases are TGCGCCAGCAGCTTACCACTAGCGGGAGGGCCAGAGACCCAGTACTTC. Protein product: CASSLPLAGGPETQYF.